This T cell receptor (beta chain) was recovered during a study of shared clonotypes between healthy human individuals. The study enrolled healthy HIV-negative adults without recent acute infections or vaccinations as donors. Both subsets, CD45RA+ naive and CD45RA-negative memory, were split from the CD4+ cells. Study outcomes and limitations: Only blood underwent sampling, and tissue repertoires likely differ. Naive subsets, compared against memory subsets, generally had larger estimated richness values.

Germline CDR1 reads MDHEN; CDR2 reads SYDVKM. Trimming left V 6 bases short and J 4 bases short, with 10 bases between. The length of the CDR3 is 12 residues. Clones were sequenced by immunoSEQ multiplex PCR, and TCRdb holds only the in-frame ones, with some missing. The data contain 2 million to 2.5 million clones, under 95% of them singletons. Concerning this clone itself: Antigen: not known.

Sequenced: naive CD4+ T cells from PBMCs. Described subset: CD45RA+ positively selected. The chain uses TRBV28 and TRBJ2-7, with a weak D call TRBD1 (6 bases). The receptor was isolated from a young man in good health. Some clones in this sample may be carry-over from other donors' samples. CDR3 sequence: CASSQGYYEQYF. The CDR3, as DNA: TGTGCCAGCAGCCAGGGGTATTACGAGCAGTACTTC.